This T cell receptor (beta chain) was profiled in a study of cytomegalovirus exposure and HLA in healthy donors (dated 2017 in TCRdb). Study-wide context: According to a later analysis, one platform produced both the roughly 110 validation repertoires and the 730 or so repertoires of the first cohort. The study aimed to test whether cataloging public T cell receptors could reveal signatures of past pathogen exposure. In addition to the first cohort of 650 to 750 subjects, a separate validation cohort of approximately 120 different subjects was used. The study combined high-throughput TCR immunosequencing, statistical association of individual TCRs with disease status, and machine learning to predict cytomegalovirus infection status. What the study reported, not specific to this receptor: The study listed 150 to 200 TCR beta chains as associated with cytomegalovirus. Cytomegalovirus status was reported to be diagnosed by the classifier with high specificity and sensitivity in both the original and validation cohorts. A later analysis found that TCRs clustered in the first cohort also tended to co-occur in the roughly 120 validation repertoires, with roughly 95% of cluster scores above 0. Three of the identified cytomegalovirus-associated TCR beta chains were confirmed in vitro to be specific for cytomegalovirus antigens. While some public TCRs were present in many individuals, most TCR sequences turned up only very rarely across donors. It was suggested by the authors that the approach could potentially be generalized to other disease states and immunological phenotypes. All 120 or so repertoires were used to score co-occurrence in the validation cohort in a later analysis, because that analysis had no HLA typing for the cohort.

The library was produced with the immunoSEQ multiplex PCR assay. In the source study's methods: A statistical classification framework was built for diagnosing cytomegalovirus status from the catalog of TCR beta chain sequences. TCRdb took over this immuneACCESS table, retaining in-frame rearrangements with V and J assigned. Such tables are incomplete; in checked studies, under half of the missing clones stem from an unresolved V gene, and the remainder is unexplained. V and J calls and clone size are given by that table; D and trimming were obtained from the DNA. The sample data list 200,000 to 250,000 clones, and approximately 87% of these were observed just once. Of the sample, around 5.4% falls within the top ten clones. The donors were included in the validation cohort of 130 or so subjects, a group kept apart from the roughly 700-subject first cohort. In the case of this clone: The antigen this receptor binds is unknown. No much larger clone exists at a distance of one base, and base qualities are not known.

The CDR3, cysteine through phenylalanine, is 15 amino acids long. The CDR3 DNA has 45 bases and is translated from base 1. The germline V gene yields KGHSH for CDR1 and LQKENI for CDR2. V gives up 6 bases and J gives up 1 base, and the segment between their germline ends measures 15 bases. This TCR derives from a woman aged 18 to 35 in good health and CMV-seronegative. Recombination joined TRBV18 with TRBJ1-2; D gene: possibly TRBD1, on 6 matching bases. Material for sequencing was PBMCs. For the CDR3, the sequence is CASSVQGHLNYGYTF. The DNA sequence is given as TGTGCCAGCTCCGTTCAGGGGCATCTTAACTATGGCTACACCTTC.